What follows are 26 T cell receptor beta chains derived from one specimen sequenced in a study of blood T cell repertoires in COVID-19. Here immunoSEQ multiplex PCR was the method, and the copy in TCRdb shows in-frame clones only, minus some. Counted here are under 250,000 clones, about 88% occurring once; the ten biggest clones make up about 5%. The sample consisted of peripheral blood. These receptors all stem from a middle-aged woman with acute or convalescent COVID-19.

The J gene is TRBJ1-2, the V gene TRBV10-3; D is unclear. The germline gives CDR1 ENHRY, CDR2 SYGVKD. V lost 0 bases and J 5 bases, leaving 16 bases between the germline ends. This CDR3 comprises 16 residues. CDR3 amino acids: CAISESKGGYNYGYTF. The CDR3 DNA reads TGTGCCATCAGTGAGTCGAAGGGAGGATACAATTATGGCTACACCTTC.

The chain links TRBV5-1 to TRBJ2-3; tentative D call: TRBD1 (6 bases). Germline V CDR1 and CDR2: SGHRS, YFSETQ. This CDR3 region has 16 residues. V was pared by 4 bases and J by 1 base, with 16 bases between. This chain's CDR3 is CASSENTGTGTDTQYF. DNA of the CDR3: TGCGCCAGCAGCGAAAACACAGGGACGGGCACAGATACGCAGTATTTT.

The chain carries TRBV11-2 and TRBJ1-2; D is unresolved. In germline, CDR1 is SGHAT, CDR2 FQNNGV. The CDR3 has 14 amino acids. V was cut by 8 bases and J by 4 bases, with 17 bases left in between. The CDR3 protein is CASGTLSKSYGYTF. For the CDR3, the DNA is TGTGCCAGCGGTACTCTCTCGAAGAGCTATGGCTACACCTTC. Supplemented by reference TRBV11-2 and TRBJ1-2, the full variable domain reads EAGVAQSPRYKIIEKRQSVAFWCNPISGHATLYWYQQILGQGPKLLIQFQNNGVVDDSQLPKDRFSAERLKGVDSTLKIQPAKLEDSAVYLCASGTLSKSYGYTFGSGTRLTVV.

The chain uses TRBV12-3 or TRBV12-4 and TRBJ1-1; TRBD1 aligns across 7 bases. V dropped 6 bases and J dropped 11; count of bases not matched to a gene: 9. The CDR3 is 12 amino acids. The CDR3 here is CASSPVPGQAFF. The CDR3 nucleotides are TGTGCCAGCAGCCCCGTCCCGGGACAGGCTTTCTTT.

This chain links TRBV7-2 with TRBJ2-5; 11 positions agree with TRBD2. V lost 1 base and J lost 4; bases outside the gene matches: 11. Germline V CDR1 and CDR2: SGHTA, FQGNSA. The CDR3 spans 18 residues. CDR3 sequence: CASSLGSLAGAAGETQYF. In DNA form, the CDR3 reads TGTGCCAGCAGCTTAGGCTCACTAGCGGGGGCTGCGGGAGAGACCCAGTACTTC.

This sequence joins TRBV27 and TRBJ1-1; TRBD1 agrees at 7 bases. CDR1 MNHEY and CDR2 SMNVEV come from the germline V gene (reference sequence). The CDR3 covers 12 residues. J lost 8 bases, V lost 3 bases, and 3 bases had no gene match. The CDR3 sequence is CASSFPGQEAFF. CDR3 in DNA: TGTGCCAGCAGTTTCCCGGGACAGGAAGCTTTCTTT.

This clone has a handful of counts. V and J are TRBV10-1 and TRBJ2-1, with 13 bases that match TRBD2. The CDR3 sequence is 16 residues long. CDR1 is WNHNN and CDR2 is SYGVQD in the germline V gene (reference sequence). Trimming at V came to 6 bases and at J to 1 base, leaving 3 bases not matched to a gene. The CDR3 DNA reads TGCGCCAGCAGCCCGACTAGCGGGGGGTCCTACAATGAGCAGTTCTTC. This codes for CASSPTSGGSYNEQFF.

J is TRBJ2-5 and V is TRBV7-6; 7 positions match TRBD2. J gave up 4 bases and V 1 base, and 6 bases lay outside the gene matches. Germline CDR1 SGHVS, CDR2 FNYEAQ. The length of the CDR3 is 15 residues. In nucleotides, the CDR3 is TGTGCCAGCAGCTTAGGGGTCGGGGGGAGAGAGACCCAGTACTTC. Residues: CASSLGVGGRETQYF.

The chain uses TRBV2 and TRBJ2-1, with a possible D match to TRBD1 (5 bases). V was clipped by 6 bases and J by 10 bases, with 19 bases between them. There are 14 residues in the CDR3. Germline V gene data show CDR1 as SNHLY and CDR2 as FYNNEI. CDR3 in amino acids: CASRRLLGEGEQFF. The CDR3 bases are TGTGCCAGCAGGCGTTTATTAGGGGAAGGGGAGCAGTTCTTC.

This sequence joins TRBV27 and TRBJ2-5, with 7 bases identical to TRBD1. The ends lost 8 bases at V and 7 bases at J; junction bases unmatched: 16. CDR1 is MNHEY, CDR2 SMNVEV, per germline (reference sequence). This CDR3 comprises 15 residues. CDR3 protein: CASRSKGAPPGTQYF. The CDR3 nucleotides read TGTGCCAGCCGGTCGAAGGGGGCTCCCCCAGGGACCCAGTACTTC.

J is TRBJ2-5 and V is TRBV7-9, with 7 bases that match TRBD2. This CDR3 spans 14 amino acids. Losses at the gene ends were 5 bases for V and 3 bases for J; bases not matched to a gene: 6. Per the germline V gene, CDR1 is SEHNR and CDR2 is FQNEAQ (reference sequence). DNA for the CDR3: TGTGCCAGCAGCCTCCGTGGGGGGGAAGAGACCCAGTACTTC. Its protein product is CASSLRGGEETQYF.

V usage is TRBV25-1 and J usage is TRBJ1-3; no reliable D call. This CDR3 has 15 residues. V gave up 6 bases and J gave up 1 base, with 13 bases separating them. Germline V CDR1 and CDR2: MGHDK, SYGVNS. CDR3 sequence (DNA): TGTGCCAGCAGCCAGGCGTCCGTATCTGGAAACACCATATATTTT. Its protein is CASSQASVSGNTIYF.

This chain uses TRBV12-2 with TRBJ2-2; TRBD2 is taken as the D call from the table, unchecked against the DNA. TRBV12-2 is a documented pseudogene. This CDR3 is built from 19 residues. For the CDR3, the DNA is TGTGCAAGTCGCTCCTCCTCCGCCACCCCCCTGAGGAGGGCCGGGGAGCTGTTTTTT. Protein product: CASRSSSATPLRRAGELFF.

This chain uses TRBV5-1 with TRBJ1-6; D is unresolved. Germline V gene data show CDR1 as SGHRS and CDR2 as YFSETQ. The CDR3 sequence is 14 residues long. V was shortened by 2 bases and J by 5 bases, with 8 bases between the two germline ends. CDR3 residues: CASSFEADNSPLHF. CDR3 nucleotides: TGCGCCAGCAGCTTTGAGGCAGATAATTCACCCCTCCACTTT.

The CDR3 DNA is TGCGCCAGCAGTTTTTCCCGGACAGGGACCTATGGCTACACCTTC. Amino acid sequence: CASSFSRTGTYGYTF. V and J are TRBV10-1 and TRBJ1-2; 8 bases are a match to TRBD1. The CDR3 is 15 residues long. Germline-derived CDR1 and CDR2 are WNHNN and SYGVQD (reference sequence). Losses at the gene ends were 5 bases for V and 4 bases for J; bases not matched to a gene: 9.

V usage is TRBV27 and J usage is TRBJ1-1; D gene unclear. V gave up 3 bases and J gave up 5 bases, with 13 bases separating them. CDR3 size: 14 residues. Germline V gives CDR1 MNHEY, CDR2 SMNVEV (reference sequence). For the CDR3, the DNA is TGTGCCAGCAGTTTTGGGCAGGTAGCGACTGAAGCTTTCTTT. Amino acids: CASSFGQVATEAFF.

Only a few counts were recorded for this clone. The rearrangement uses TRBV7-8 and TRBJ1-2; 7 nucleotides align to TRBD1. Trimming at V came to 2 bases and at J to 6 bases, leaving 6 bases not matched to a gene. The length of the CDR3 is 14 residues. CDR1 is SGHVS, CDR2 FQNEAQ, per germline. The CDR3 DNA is TGTGCCAGCAGCTTAAACAGGGGCCGGGATGGCTACACCTTC. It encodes CASSLNRGRDGYTF.

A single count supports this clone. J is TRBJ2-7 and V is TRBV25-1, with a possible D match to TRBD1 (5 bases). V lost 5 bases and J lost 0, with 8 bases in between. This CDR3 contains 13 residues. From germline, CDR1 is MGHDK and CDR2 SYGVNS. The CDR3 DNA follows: TGTGCCAGCAGTATTACAGGCTCCTACGAGCAGTACGTC. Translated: CASSITGSYEQYV.

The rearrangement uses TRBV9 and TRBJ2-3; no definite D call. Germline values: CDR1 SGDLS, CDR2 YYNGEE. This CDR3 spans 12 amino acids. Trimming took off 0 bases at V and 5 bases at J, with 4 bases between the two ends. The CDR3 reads CASSVDLDTQYF. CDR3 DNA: TGTGCCAGCAGCGTAGACTTAGATACGCAGTATTTT.

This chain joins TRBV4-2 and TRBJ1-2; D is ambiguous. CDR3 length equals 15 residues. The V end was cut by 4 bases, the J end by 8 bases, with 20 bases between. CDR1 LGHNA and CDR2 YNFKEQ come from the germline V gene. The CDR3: CASSLGRAVGEGYTF. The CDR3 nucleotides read TGTGCCAGCAGCCTTGGTCGAGCCGTTGGGGAGGGCTACACCTTC.

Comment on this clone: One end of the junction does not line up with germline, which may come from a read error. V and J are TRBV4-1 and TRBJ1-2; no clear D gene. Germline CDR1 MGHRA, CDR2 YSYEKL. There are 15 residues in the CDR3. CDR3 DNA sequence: TGCGCCAGCAGCCAAGCGCCAACTGGGCGGAAGGCTGGACTCTTC. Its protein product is CASSQAPTGRKAGLF.

The CDR3 here is CASSLGLNGYTF. CDR3 sequence (DNA): TGTGCCAGCAGTTTAGGACTGAATGGCTACACCTTC. This chain links TRBV12-3 or TRBV12-4 with TRBJ1-2; D is ambiguous. CDR3 length: 12 amino acids. V was shortened by 1 base and J by 6 bases, with 6 bases between the two germline ends.

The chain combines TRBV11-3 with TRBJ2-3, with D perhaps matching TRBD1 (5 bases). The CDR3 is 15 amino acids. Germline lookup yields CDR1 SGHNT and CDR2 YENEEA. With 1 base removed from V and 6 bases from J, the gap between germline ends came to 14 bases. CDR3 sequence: CASSLGTLPGDTQYF. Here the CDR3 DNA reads TGTGCCAGCAGCTTAGGTACATTGCCAGGGGATACGCAGTATTTT.

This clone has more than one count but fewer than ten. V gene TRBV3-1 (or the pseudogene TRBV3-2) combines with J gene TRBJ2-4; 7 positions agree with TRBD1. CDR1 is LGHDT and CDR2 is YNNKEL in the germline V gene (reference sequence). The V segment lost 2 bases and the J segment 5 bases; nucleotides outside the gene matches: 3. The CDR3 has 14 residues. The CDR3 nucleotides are TGTGCCAGCAGCCAAAGGGGGACAGAAAACATTCAGTACTTC. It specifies CASSQRGTENIQYF.

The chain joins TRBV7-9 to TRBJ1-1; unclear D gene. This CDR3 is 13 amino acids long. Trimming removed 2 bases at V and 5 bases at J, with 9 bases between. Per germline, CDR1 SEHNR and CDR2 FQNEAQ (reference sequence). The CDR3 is CASSLITGTEAFF. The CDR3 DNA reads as TGTGCCAGCAGCTTAATAACGGGGACTGAAGCTTTCTTT.

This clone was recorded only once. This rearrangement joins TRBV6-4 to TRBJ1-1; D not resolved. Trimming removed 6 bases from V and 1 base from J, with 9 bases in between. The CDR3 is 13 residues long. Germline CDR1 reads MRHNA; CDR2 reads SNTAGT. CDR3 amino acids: CASRHDWNTEAFF. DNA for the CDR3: TGTGCCAGCAGACACGACTGGAACACTGAAGCTTTCTTT.